Below are 14 T cell receptor beta chains sequenced from a single sample in a study of PD-L1 blockade in urothelial cancer. Indicated time point: peripheral blood 6 weeks after treatment start. Some clones are missing from TCRdb's copy, which holds only in-frame ones; the method was immunoSEQ multiplex PCR. The table records around 120,000 clones, 85% to 90% of them present only once. Sequencing used PBMCs, obtained around atezolizumab (anti-PD-L1) treatment. The receptors shown here come from a man in his fifties or sixties with urothelial cancer.

V is TRBV6-1 and J is TRBJ2-5; 10 bases align to TRBD1. There are 13 residues in the CDR3. The V gene's germline CDR1 is MNHNS and CDR2 SASEGT. With V trimmed by 10 bases and J by 1 base, 3 bases remained unmatched. The CDR3 DNA sequence: TGTGCCATCCGGACAGGGGGCCAAGAGACCCAGTACTTC. Its translation is CAIRTGGQETQYF.

The CDR3: CASSITTGQGGLYNEQFF. Here the CDR3 DNA reads TGTGCCAGCAGCATTACGACAGGACAAGGGGGCCTCTACAATGAGCAGTTCTTC. This chain joins TRBV5-6 and TRBJ2-1, with TRBD1 identical over 7 bases. CDR3 length: 18 amino acids. Losses at the gene ends were 4 bases for V and 3 bases for J; bases not matched to a gene: 16. Germline CDR1 reads SGHDT; CDR2 reads YYEEEE. The whole variable domain, filled in from reference TRBV5-6 and TRBJ2-1, reads DAGVTQSPTHLIKTRGQQVTLRCSPKSGHDTVSWYQQALGQGPQFIFQYYEEEERQRGNFPDRFSGHQFPNYSSELNVNALLLGDSALYLCASSITTGQGGLYNEQFFGPGTRLTVL.

The J gene is TRBJ2-3, the V gene TRBV27, with 8 bases lining up with TRBD2. Germline CDR1 reads MNHEY; CDR2 reads SMNVEV (reference sequence). The CDR3 spans 15 residues. Losses at the gene ends were 2 bases for V and 10 bases for J; bases not matched to a gene: 11. DNA of the CDR3: TGTGCCAGCAGTTTAAGTGGTCCAGCGGGGGCCGCGCAGTATTTT. Its translation: CASSLSGPAGAAQYF.

The chain uses TRBV6-1 and TRBJ2-2; 8 positions match TRBD2. CDR1 and CDR2 from the germline V gene are MNHNS and SASEGT. The CDR3 is made up of 19 amino acids. Trimming removed 4 bases from V and 1 base from J; junction bases left unmatched: 14. The CDR3 coding sequence is TGTGCCAGCAGTGGGATTATGAGCGGGAGATGGGAGAACACCGGGGAGCTGTTTTTT. Translation: CASSGIMSGRWENTGELFF.

The chain employs TRBV5-1 and TRBJ2-5, with 9 bases aligning to TRBD2. V lost 0 bases and J lost 5; bases outside the gene matches: 2. Germline-derived CDR1 and CDR2 are SGHRS and YFSETQ. CDR3 length: 14 amino acids. Here the CDR3 reads CASSLVAGEETQYF. For the CDR3, the DNA is TGCGCCAGCAGCTTGGTAGCGGGGGAGGAGACCCAGTACTTC.

This CDR3 reads CASSNPGSDTEAFF. CDR3 DNA sequence: TGTGCCAGCAGCAACCCAGGGTCCGACACTGAAGCTTTCTTT. The rearrangement joins TRBV7-8 to TRBJ1-1; D is possibly TRBD1 (5 bases). The CDR3 runs 14 residues. Trimming stripped 5 bases from V and 3 bases from J, with 13 bases between. Germline V CDR1 and CDR2: SGHVS, FQNEAQ.

This clone was detected once. The V call is TRBV6-5, the J call TRBJ2-7, with TRBD1 matching 7 bases. The length of the CDR3 is 13 residues. Germline CDR1 MNHEY, CDR2 SVGAGI. V gave up 2 bases and J gave up 8 bases; unmatched junction bases: 6. The CDR3 DNA reads TGTGCCAGCAGTTACGAAACAGGGGAACAGCAGTACTTC. Translation gives CASSYETGEQQYF.

The rearrangement uses TRBV6-4 and TRBJ2-3, with D maybe TRBD2 (5 bases). Germline CDR1 reads MRHNA; CDR2 reads SNTAGT. Trimming removed 6 bases at V and 8 bases at J, with 18 bases between. CDR3 length: 14 amino acids. CDR3 bases: TGTGCCAGCAGAGGGCGGGCCGACGCTGGTACGCAGTATTTT. Encoded protein: CASRGRADAGTQYF.

V usage is TRBV6-6 and J usage is TRBJ1-5; TRBD1 matches at 7 bases. V trimming: 8 bases; J trimming: 4 bases; junction bases outside the gene matches: 5. The CDR3 covers 13 residues. CDR1 and CDR2 (germline): MNHNY, SVGAGI (reference sequence). In nucleotides, the CDR3 is TGTGCCAGCGGGGACAGAGGTAATCAGCCCCAGCATTTT. Translated: CASGDRGNQPQHF.

The V gene is TRBV15, the J gene TRBJ2-7; tentative D call: TRBD2 (6 bases). The CDR3 loop spans 15 amino acids. V lost 5 bases and J lost 7, with 21 bases in between. Germline CDR1 and CDR2: LNHNV and YYDKDF (reference sequence). CDR3 nucleotide sequence: TGTGCCACCAGCGGGACGGGACCAACAGCGGGTGAGCAGTACTTC. Its translation is CATSGTGPTAGEQYF.

The chain uses TRBV9 and TRBJ2-6, with TRBD1 matching over 10 bases. Germline CDR1 is SGDLS and CDR2 is YYNGEE. V shed 3 bases and J 0 bases; nucleotides not matched to a gene: 3. The CDR3 runs 17 residues. CDR3 DNA: TGTGCCAGCAGCGGGACAGGGGGAAACTCTGGGGCCAACGTCCTGACTTTC. Its translation: CASSGTGGNSGANVLTF.

The chain employs TRBV18 and TRBJ1-1, with 9 bases lining up with TRBD1. The CDR3 spans 17 residues. The germline V gene encodes CDR1 KGHSH and CDR2 LQKENI. The V gene end was trimmed by 2 bases and the J gene end by 1 base; junction bases not matched to a gene: 8. CDR3 protein: CASSPLQGAQGNTEAFF. CDR3 in DNA: TGTGCCAGCTCACCATTACAGGGGGCCCAGGGGAACACTGAAGCTTTCTTT.

The chain is built from TRBV7-2 and TRBJ2-3, with D perhaps TRBD1 (6 bases). The CDR3 is made up of 14 amino acids. V was shortened by 0 bases and J by 4 bases, with 8 bases between the two germline ends. Looked up from germline, CDR1 is SGHTA and CDR2 is FQGNSA. The CDR3 loop is CASSLAGQPDTQYF. For the CDR3, the DNA is TGTGCCAGCAGCTTAGCAGGACAGCCAGATACGCAGTATTTT.

The chain employs TRBV30 and TRBJ2-7, with 9 bases identical to TRBD1. From germline, CDR1 is GTSNPN and CDR2 SVGIG (reference sequence). Unmatched junction bases numbered 7, after V lost 4 bases and J lost 0 bases. This CDR3 has 15 residues. Here the CDR3 reads CAWTPGQGFSYEQYF. The CDR3 coding sequence is TGTGCCTGGACTCCGGGACAGGGATTCTCCTACGAGCAGTACTTC.